This T cell receptor beta chain emerged from a study of long-term antiretroviral therapy in people with HIV. Study at large: When the earliest samples were collected, ART was typically delayed until CD4 counts fell.

Version v3.0 of the immunoSEQ assay ran at survey level. Using immunoSEQ multiplex PCR, the repertoire was profiled, and TCRdb retains in-frame clones only, with some absent. Found here are 20,000 to 25,000 clones, less than 80% of them singletons; the top ten hold roughly 10%. Each sample contained 1-10 million cryopreserved PBMC, thawed before DNA extraction. The sample in question was unsorted PBMCs, obtained 4.1 years after starting antiretroviral therapy. This clonotype was obtained from a woman in her 40s with HIV.

The CDR3 loop is CASSLVGLGQGDNEQFF. Here the CDR3 DNA reads TGTGCCAGCAGCTTAGTGGGTTTAGGACAGGGCGACAATGAGCAGTTCTTC. V usage is TRBV7-9 and J usage is TRBJ2-1; 8 bases map to TRBD1. CDR1 and CDR2 (germline): SEHNR, FQNEAQ (reference sequence). This CDR3 has 17 residues. V shed 1 base, J shed 5 bases, and the junction held 10 bases outside the gene matches.